This T cell receptor (beta chain) emerged from a study of shared clonotypes between healthy human individuals. Sequencing was performed with immunoSEQ multiplex PCR; in TCRdb, only in-frame clones are kept and a portion is missing. The repertoire consists of over 850,000 clones, with around 78% occurring once and the leading ten covering about 0.52%. Looked up from germline, CDR1 is SNHLY and CDR2 is FYNNEI. The CDR3 spans 16 residues. J lost 6 bases, V lost 6 bases, and 14 bases had no gene match. Notes on the study in general: Across a handful of donors, naive CD4 shared around 5.4%, naive CD8 approximately 3.5%, memory CD4 roughly 2.3%, memory CD8 under 0.5%.

Donation came from healthy HIV-negative adults that had no recent acute infections or vaccinations. In its sample, this clone was seen once. Its antigen is not known. The sequencing sample was made of memory CD4+ T cells from PBMCs. Subset described: CD45RA-negative fraction. The chain uses TRBV2 and TRBJ2-1, with TRBD1 matching 7 bases. This clonotype was sampled from a man between 18 and 29 years old in good health. Some clones in this sample may be carry-over from other donors' samples. The CDR3 sequence: CASSAPDRRSINEQFF. CDR3 DNA: TGTGCCAGCAGCGCCCCGGACAGGAGGTCAATCAATGAGCAGTTCTTC.